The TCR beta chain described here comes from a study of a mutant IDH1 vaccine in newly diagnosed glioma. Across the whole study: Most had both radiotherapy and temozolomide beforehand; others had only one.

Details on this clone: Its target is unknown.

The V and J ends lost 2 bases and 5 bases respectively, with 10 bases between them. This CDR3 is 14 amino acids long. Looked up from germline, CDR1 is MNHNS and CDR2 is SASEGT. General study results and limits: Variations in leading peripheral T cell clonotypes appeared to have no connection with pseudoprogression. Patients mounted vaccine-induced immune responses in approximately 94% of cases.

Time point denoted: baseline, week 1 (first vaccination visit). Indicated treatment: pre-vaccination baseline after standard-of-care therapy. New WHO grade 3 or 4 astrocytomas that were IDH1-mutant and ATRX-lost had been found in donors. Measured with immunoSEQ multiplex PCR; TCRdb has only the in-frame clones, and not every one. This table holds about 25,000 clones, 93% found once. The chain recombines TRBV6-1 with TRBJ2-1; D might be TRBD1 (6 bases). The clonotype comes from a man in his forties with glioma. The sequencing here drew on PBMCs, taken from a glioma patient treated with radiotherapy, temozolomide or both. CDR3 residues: CASSEFQGNNEQFF. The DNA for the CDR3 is TGTGCCAGCAGTGAATTCCAGGGGAACAATGAGCAGTTCTTC.